This TCR beta chain is from a study of blood T cell repertoires in COVID-19. Study-wide background: Acute-phase and convalescent COVID-19 samples originated in the United States, Italy and Spain. T cells, B-cell-depleted T cells, or PBMCs supplied cDNA or gDNA.

Trimming at V came to 4 bases and at J to 2 bases, leaving 2 bases not matched to a gene. This CDR3 has 13 residues. Germline-derived CDR1 and CDR2 are PRHDT and FYEKMQ (reference sequence). Original data processing: Estimation of nucleated cell counts relied on the amplification of reference gene primers. Profiled with immunoSEQ multiplex PCR; TCRdb holds only in-frame clones, not every one. V and J calls and clone size come straight from that table; D and trimming were deduced from the DNA. The sample has fewer than 60,000 clones; over 70% are singletons. The specimen sequenced was peripheral blood. The receptor was isolated from a human donor with active COVID-19. The donor label of this sample is uncertain. J is TRBJ2-7 and V is TRBV13; 7 bases are shared with TRBD1. The CDR3 DNA reads TGTGCCAGCAGCTGGGGGACAGCCTACGAGCAGTACTTC. As protein: CASSWGTAYEQYF.